This TCR beta chain was captured by sequencing in a study of T cell repertoires in cytomegalovirus infection. Overall study context: Well-studied HLA-B-restricted CMV epitopes were used in the study alongside recently identified HLA-C-restricted ones. CMV infection together with matching HLA type was indicated by public TCR beta signatures. Study-wide results and caveats: In two of eight donors, the top clonotype was HLA-C-restricted CMV-specific. There were carriers of CMV plus the relevant HLA, and cumulative public TCR beta family frequency identified them.

TCRdb re-called the reads with MiXCR, one entry per CDR3 protein. The sample has 55,000 to 85,000 distinct CDR3 sequences, around 20% seen once; the top ten hold roughly 62%. The CDR3 sequence is 14 residues long. The germline V gene has CDR1 LNHDA and CDR2 SQIVND (reference sequence). With 3 bases removed from V and 6 bases from J, the gap between germline ends came to 14 bases. As for this clonotype: Its antigen remains unidentified.

The TCR was taken from a human donor in good health (CMV status not recorded). Some clones in this sample may be carry-over from other donors' samples. The material sequenced was CD8+ T cells from cultured PBMCs, taken from culture after CMV antigen stimulation. J is TRBJ1-2 and V is TRBV19, with no clear D. DNA of the CDR3: TGTGCCAGTAGTATTACTTCGGTGGCGGATGGCTACACCTTC. Translated: CASSITSVADGYTF.